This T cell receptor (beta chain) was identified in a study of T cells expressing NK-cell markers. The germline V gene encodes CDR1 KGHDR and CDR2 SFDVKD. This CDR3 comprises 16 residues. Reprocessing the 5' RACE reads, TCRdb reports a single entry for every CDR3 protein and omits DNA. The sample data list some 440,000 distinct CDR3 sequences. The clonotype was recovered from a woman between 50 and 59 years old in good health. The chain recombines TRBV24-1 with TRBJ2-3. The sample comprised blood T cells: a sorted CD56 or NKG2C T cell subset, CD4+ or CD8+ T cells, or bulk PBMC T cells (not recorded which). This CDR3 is CATSDLFSSSTDTQYF.